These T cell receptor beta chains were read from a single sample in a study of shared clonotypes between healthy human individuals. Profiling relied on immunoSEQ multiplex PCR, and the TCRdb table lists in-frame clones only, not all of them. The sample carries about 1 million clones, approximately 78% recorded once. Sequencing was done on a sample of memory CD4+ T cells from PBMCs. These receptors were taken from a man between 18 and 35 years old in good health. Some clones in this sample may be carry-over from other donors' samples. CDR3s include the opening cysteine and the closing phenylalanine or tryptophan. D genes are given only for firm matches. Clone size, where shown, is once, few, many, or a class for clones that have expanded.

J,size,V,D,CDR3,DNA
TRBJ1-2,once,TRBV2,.,CASSEGPYGYTF,TGTGCCAGCAGTGAGGGGCCGTATGGCTACACCTTC
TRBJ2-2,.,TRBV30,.,CARLLWSGELFF,TGTGCCCGACTACTCTGGTCCGGGGAGCTGTTTTTT
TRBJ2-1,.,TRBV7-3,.,CASSLLAFNEQFF,TGTGCCAGCAGCCTCCTAGCGTTCAATGAGCAGTTCTTC
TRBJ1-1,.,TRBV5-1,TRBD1,CASSLALAGGNTEAFF,TGCGCCAGCAGCTTGGCCCTGGCAGGGGGCAACACTGAAGCTTTCTTT
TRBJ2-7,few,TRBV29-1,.,CSATAPYEQYF,TGCAGCGCCACAGCGCCCTACGAGCAGTACTTC
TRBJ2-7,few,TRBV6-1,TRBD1,CASSVWDRGGEQYF,TGTGCCAGCAGTGTCTGGGACAGGGGAGGCGAGCAGTACTTC
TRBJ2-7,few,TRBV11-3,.,CASSLDGSYEQYF,TGTGCCAGCAGCTTAGACGGTTCCTACGAGCAGTACTTC
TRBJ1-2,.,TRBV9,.,CASIDRNYGYTF,TGTGCCAGCATAGACAGGAACTATGGCTACACCTTC
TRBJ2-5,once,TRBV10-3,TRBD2,CAIRGTSGSGETQYF,TGTGCCATCAGGGGGACTAGCGGGTCTGGGGAGACCCAGTACTTC
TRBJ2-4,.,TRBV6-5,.,CASSYSFGIKNIQYF,TGTGCCAGCAGTTACTCCTTTGGAATCAAAAACATTCAGTACTTC
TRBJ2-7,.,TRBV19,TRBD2,CASTAGGPYEQYF,TGTGCCAGTACTGCGGGAGGACCCTACGAGCAGTACTTC
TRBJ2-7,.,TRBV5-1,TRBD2,CASSSTSGRTYEQYF,TGCGCCAGCAGCTCCACTAGCGGGCGGACCTACGAGCAGTACTTC
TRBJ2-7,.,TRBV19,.,CASQRRDPLYEQYF,TGTGCCAGCCAGAGGCGGGACCCGTTATACGAGCAGTACTTC
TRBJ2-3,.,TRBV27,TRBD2,CASSSPSGRADTQYF,TGTGCCAGCAGTTCACCTAGCGGGAGGGCAGATACGCAGTATTTT
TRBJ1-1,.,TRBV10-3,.,CAIGRAGGTEAFF,TGTGCCATCGGTCGCGCGGGGGGCACTGAAGCTTTCTTT
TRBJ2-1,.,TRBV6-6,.,CASSRSYNEQFF,TGTGCCAGCAGCCGCTCCTACAATGAGCAGTTCTTC
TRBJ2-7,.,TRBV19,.,CASSIRRGGGDYEQYF,TGTGCCAGTAGTATAAGGAGGGGTGGCGGAGACTACGAGCAGTACTTC
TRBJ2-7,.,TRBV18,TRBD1,CASSPGQAGEQYF,TGTGCCAGCTCACCGGGACAGGCGGGCGAGCAGTACTTC
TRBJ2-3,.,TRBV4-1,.,CASSPLIGALNTDTQYF,TGCGCCAGCAGCCCCCTGATCGGGGCCCTCAACACAGATACGCAGTATTTT
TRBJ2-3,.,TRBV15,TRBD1,CATSREANRGGTDTQYF,TGTGCCACCAGCAGAGAAGCTAACAGGGGGGGCACAGATACGCAGTATTTT
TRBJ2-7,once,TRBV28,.,CASSPAGVPLGEQYF,TGTGCCAGCAGTCCCGCCGGAGTCCCCTTAGGCGAGCAGTACTTC
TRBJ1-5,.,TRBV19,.,CASSIGQVSQPQHF,TGTGCCAGTAGTATAGGACAGGTATCTCAGCCCCAGCATTTT
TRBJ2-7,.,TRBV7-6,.,CASSRNPGYEQYF,TGTGCCAGCAGCCGCAACCCGGGCTACGAGCAGTACTTC
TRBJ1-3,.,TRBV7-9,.,CASSLGGTAGNTIYF,TGTGCCAGCAGCTTAGGGGGGACGGCTGGAAACACCATATATTTT
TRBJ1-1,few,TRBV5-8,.,CASSLERGTEAFF,TGTGCCAGCAGCTTGGAGAGGGGGACTGAAGCTTTCTTT
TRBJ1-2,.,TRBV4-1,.,CASSPPLAANYGYTF,TGCGCCAGCAGCCCGCCCCTCGCGGCTAACTATGGCTACACCTTC
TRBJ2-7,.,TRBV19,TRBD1,CASMGDRVFYEQYF,TGTGCCAGCATGGGGGACAGGGTCTTCTACGAGCAGTACTTC
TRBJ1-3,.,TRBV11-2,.,CASSLVEGTGNTIYF,TGTGCCAGCAGCTTAGTCGAGGGCACTGGAAACACCATATATTTT
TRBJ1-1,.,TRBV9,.,CASSVDRHTEAFF,TGTGCCAGCAGTGTCGACAGACACACTGAAGCTTTCTTT
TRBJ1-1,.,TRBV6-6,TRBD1,CASSPRGPDTEAFF,TGTGCCAGCAGTCCCAGGGGGCCGGACACTGAAGCTTTCTTT
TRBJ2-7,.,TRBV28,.,CASSLLGTENYEQYF,TGTGCCAGCAGTTTATTAGGGACGGAAAACTACGAGCAGTACTTC
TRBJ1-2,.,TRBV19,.,CASRKRGNYGYTF,TGTGCCAGTAGAAAAAGGGGGAACTATGGCTACACCTTC
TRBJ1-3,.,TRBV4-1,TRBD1,CASSQRQGDGNTIYF,TGCGCCAGCAGCCAACGACAGGGGGACGGAAACACCATATATTTT
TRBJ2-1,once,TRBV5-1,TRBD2,CASSLVAGVYNEQFF,TGCGCCAGCAGCTTGGTAGCGGGAGTTTACAATGAGCAGTTCTTC
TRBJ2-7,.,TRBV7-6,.,CASSLSPSRIVEQYF,TGTGCCAGCAGCTTATCCCCCTCGCGTATCGTCGAGCAGTACTTC